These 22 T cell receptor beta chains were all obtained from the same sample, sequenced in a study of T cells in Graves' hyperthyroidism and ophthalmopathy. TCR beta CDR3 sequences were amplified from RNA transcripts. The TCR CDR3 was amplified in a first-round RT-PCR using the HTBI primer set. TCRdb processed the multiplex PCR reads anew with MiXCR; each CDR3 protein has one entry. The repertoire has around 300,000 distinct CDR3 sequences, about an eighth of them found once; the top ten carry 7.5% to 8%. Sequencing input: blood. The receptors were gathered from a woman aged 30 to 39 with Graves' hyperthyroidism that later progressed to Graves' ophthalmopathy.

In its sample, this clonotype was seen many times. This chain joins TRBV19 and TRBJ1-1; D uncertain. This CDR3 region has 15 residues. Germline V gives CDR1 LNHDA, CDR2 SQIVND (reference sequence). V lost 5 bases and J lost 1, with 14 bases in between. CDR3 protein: CASSLGIGRNTEAFF. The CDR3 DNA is TGTGCCAGTAGTTTGGGCATTGGAAGGAACACTGAAGCTTTCTTT.

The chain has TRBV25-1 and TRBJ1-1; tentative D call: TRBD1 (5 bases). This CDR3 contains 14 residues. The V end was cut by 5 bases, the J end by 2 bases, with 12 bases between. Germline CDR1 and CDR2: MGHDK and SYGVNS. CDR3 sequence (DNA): TGTGCCAGCAGTCCCATAGGGACCAACACTGAAGCTTTCTTT. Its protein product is CASSPIGTNTEAFF.

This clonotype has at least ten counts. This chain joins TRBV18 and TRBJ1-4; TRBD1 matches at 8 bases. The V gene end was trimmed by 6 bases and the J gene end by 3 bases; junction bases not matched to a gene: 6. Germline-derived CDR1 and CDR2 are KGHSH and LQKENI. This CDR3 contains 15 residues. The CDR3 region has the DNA TGTGCCAGCTCCCACGGGGACAGGTCTAATGAAAAACTGTTTTTT. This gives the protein CASSHGDRSNEKLFF.

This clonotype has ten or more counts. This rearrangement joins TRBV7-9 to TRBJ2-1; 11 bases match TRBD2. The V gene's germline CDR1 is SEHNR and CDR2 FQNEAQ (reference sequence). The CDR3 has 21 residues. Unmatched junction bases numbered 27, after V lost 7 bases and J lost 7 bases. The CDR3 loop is CASNDPATGAGTSGWGNEQFF. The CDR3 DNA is TGTGCCAGCAACGACCCCGCAACAGGGGCCGGGACTAGCGGATGGGGGAATGAGCAGTTCTTC.

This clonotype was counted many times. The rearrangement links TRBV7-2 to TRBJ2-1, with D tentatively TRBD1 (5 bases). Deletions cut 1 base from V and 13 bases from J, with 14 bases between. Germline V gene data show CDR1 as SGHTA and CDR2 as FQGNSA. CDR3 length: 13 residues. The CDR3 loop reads CASSLEQVPPQFF. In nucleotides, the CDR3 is TGTGCCAGCAGCTTAGAACAGGTGCCCCCTCAGTTCTTC.

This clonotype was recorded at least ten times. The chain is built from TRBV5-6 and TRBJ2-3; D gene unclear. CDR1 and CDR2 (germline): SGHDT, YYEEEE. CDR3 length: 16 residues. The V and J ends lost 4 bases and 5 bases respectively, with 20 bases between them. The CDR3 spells CASSQTAEDFGDTQYF. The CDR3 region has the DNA TGTGCCAGCAGCCAGACGGCTGAAGATTTCGGAGATACGCAGTATTTT.

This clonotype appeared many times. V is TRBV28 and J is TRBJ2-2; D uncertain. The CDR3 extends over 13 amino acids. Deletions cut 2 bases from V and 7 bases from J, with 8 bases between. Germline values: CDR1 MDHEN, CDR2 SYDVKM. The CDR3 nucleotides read TGTGCCAGCAGTTTAACTCCCAGCGGGGAGCTGTTTTTT. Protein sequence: CASSLTPSGELFF.

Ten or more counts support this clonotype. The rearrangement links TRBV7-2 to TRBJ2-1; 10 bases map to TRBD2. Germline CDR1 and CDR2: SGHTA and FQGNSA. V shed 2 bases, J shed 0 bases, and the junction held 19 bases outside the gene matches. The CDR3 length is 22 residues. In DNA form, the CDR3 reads TGTGCCAGCAGCTTATATGGGACTATAAGCGGGAGGGCCCCGCCCTCCTACAATGAGCAGTTCTTC. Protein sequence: CASSLYGTISGRAPPSYNEQFF.

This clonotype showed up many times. This chain's CDR3 is CASSPFRDQPQHF. In nucleotides, the CDR3 is TGTGCCAGCAGTCCCTTTCGGGATCAGCCCCAGCATTTT. The rearrangement links TRBV6-1 to TRBJ1-5; D gene unclear. Germline assignment: CDR1 MNHNS and CDR2 SASEGT. This CDR3 contains 13 residues. The germline V and J ends were trimmed by 5 bases and 5 bases, with 10 bases remaining between them.

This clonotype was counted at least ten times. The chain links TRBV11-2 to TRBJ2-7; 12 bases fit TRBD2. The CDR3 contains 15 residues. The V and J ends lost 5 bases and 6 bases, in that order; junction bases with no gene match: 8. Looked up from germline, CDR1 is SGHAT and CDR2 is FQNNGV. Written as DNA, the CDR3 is TGTGCCAGCAGCACTCTAGCGGGAGGGCCAGTCGAGCAGTACTTC. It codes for CASSTLAGGPVEQYF.

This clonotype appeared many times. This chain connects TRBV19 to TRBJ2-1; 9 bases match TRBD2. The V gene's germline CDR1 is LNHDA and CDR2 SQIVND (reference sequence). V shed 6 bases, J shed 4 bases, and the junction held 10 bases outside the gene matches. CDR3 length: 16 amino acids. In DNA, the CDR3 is TGTGCCAGTAGGACTAGCGGTTTAGCGATATACAATGAGCAGTTCTTC. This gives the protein CASRTSGLAIYNEQFF. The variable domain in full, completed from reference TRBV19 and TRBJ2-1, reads DGGITQSPKYLFRKEGQNVTLSCEQNLNHDAMYWYRQDPGQGLRLIYYSQIVNDFQKGDIAEGYSVSREKKESFPLTVTSAQKNPTAFYLCASRTSGLAIYNEQFFGPGTRLTVL.

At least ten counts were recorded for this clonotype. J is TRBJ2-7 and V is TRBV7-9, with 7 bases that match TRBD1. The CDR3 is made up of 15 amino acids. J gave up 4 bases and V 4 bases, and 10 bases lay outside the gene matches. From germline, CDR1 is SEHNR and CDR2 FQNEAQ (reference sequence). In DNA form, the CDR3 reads TGTGCCAGCAGCTCGGGGCGGCAGGGGGAGTACGAGCAGTACTTC. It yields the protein CASSSGRQGEYEQYF.

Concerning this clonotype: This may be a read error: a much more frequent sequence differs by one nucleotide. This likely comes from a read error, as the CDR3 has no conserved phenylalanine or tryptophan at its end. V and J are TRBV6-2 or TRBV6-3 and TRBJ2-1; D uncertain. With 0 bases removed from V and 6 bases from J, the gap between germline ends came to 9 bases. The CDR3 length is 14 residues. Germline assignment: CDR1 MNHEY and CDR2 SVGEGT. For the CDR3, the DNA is TGTGCCAGCAGTTACTCGATCGGTCCCAATGAGCAGTTCGTC. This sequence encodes CASSYSIGPNEQFV.

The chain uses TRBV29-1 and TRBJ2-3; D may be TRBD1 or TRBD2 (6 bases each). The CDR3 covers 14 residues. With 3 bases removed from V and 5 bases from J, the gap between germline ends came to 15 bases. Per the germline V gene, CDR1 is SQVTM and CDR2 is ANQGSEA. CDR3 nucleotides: TGCAGCGTTGATATGGGGGGCGCGGGAGATACGCAGTATTTT. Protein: CSVDMGGAGDTQYF.

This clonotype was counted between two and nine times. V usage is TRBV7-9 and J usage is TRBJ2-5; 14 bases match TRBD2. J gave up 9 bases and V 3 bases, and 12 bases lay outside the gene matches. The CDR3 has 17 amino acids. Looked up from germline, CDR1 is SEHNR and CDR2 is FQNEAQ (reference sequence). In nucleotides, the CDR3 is TGTGCCAGCAGCTTCGGGACTAGCGGGAGAGATGGGGAGGCCCAGTACTTC. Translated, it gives CASSFGTSGRDGEAQYF.

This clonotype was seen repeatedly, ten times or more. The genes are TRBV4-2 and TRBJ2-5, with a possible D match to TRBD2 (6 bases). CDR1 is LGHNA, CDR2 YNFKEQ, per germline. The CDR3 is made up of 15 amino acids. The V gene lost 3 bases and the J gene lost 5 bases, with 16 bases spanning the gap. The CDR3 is CASSHQEGLRETQYF. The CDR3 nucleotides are TGTGCCAGCAGCCACCAAGAGGGACTTCGGGAGACCCAGTACTTC.

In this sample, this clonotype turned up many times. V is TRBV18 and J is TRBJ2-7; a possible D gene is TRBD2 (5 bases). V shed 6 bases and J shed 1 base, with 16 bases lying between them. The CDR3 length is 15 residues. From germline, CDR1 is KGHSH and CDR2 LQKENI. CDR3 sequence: CASSSPRGRSYEQYF. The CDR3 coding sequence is TGTGCCAGCTCCTCCCCGCGAGGGAGATCCTACGAGCAGTACTTC.

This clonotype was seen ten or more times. The CDR3 nucleotides are TGTGCCAGCCTAACCCTTCCTAGCTCTAATGAGCAGTTCTTC. It is translated as CASLTLPSSNEQFF. The chain couples TRBV2 to TRBJ2-1; perhaps TRBD2 as D (5 bases). The CDR3 loop spans 14 amino acids. The V end lost 8 bases, the J end lost 7 bases, and 18 bases lay between the germline ends. CDR1 is SNHLY, CDR2 FYNNEI, per germline.

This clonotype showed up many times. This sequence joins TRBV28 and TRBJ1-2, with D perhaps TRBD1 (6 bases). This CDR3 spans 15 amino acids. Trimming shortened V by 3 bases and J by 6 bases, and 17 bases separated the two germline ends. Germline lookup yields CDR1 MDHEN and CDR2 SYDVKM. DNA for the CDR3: TGTGCCAGCAGTTTTTTTGACGGGGGCGTGGATGGCTACACCTTC. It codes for CASSFFDGGVDGYTF.

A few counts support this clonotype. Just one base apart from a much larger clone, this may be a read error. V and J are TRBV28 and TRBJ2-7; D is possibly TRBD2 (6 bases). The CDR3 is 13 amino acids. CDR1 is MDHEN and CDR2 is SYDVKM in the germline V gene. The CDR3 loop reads CASSPTRAYGQYF. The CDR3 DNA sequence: TGTGCCAGCAGTCCGACTAGAGCCTACGGGCAGTACTTC. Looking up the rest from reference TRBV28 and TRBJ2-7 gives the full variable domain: DVKVTQSSRYLVKRTGEKVFLECVQDMDHENMFWYRQDPGLGLRLIYFSYDVKMKEKGDIPEGYSVSREKKERFSLILESASTNQTSMYLCASSPTRAYGQYFGPGTRLTVT.

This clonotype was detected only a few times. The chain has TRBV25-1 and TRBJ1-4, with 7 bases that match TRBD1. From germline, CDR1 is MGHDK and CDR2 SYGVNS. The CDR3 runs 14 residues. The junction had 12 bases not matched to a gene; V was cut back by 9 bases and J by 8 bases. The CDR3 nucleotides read TGTGCCAGTAACAGACAGGGCCCGGGAGAAAAACTGTTTTTT. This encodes CASNRQGPGEKLFF.

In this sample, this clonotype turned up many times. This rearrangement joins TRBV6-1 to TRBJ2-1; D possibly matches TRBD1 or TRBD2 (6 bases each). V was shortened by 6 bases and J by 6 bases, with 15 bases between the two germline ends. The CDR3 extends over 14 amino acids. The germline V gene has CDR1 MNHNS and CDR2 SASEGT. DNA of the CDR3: TGTGCCAGCAGACCCGGGACGGGGGCCAATGAGCAGTTCTTC. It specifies CASRPGTGANEQFF.